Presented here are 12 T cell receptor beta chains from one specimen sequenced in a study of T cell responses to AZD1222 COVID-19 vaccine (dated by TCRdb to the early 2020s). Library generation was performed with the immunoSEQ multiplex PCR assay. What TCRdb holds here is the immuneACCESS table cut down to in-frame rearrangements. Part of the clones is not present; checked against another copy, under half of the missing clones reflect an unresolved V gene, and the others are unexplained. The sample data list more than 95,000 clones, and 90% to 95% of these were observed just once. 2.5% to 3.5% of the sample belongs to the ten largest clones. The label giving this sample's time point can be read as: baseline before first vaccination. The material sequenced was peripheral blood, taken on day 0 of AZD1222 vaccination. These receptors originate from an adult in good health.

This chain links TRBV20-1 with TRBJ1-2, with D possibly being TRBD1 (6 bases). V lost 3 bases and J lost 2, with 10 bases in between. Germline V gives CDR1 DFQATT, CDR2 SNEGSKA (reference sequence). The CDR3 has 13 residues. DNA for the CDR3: TGCAGTGCTAGTTCAGGGGAGAACTATGGCTACACCTTC. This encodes CSASSGENYGYTF.

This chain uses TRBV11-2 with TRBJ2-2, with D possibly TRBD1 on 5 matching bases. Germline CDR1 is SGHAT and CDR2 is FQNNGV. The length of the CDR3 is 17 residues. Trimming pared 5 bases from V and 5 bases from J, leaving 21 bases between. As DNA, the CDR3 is TGTGCCAGCAGCCCGTGGGCAGGGTGGCTTTATACCGGGGAGCTGTTTTTT. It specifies CASSPWAGWLYTGELFF. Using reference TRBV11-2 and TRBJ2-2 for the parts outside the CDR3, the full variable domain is EAGVAQSPRYKIIEKRQSVAFWCNPISGHATLYWYQQILGQGPKLLIQFQNNGVVDDSQLPKDRFSAERLKGVDSTLKIQPAKLEDSAVYLCASSPWAGWLYTGELFFGEGSRLTVL.

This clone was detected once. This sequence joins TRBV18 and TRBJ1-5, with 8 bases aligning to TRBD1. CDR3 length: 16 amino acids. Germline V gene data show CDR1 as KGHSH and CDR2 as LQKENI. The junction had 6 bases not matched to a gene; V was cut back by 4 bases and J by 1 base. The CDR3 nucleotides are TGTGCCAGCTCACTGGACAGGGTCGTAAGCAATCAGCCCCAGCATTTT. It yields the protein CASSLDRVVSNQPQHF. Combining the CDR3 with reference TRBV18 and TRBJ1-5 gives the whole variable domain NAGVMQNPRHLVRRRGQEARLRCSPMKGHSHVYWYRQLPEEGLKFMVYLQKENIIDESGMPKERFSAEFPKEGPSILRIQQVVRGDSAAYFCASSLDRVVSNQPQHFGDGTRLSIL.

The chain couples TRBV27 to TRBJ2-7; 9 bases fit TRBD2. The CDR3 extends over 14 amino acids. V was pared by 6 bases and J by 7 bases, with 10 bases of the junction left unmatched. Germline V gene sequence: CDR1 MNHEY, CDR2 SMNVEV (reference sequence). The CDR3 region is CASSPSGTSWEQYF. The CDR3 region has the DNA TGTGCCAGCAGCCCTAGCGGGACTTCGTGGGAGCAGTACTTC.

CDR3 residues: CASSSKGGETQYF. The CDR3 nucleotides are TGTGCCAGCAGCTCCAAGGGGGGGGAGACCCAGTACTTC. The V gene is TRBV11-3, the J gene TRBJ2-5, with TRBD2 as a possible D gene (7 bases). V lost 4 bases and J 5 bases, leaving 11 bases between the germline ends. Germline loops: CDR1 SGHNT, CDR2 YENEEA. The CDR3 is made up of 13 amino acids.

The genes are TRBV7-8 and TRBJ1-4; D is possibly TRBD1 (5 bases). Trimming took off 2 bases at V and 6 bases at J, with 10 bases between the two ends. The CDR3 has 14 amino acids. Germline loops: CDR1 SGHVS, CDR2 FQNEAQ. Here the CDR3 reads CASSLQGGYEKLFF. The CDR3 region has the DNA TGTGCCAGCAGCTTACAGGGAGGGTATGAAAAACTGTTTTTT.

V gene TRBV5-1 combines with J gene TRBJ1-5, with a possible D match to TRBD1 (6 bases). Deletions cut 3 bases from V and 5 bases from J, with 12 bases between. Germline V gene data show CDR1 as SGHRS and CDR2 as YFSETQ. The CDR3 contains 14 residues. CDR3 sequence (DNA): TGCGCCAGCAGCTCCTCAGGGGCAGATCAGCCCCAGCATTTT. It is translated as CASSSSGADQPQHF.

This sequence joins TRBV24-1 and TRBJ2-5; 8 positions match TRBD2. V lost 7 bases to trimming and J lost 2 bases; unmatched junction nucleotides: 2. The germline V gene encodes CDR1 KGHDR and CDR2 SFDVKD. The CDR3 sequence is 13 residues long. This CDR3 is CATRASGQETQYF. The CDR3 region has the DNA TGTGCCACCAGAGCTAGCGGGCAAGAGACCCAGTACTTC.

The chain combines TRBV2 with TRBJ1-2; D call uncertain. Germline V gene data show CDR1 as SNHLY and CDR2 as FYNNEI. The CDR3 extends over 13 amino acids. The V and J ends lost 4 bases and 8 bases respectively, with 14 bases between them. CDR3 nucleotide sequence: TGTGCCAGCAGTGTCGCCCAGGACGGGGGCTACACCTTC. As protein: CASSVAQDGGYTF.

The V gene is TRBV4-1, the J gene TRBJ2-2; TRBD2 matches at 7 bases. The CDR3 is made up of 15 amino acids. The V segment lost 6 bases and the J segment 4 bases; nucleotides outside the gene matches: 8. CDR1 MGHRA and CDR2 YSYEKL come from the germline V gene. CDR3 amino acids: CASSQPGLSTGELFF. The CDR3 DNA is TGCGCCAGCAGTCAACCGGGACTAAGCACCGGGGAGCTGTTTTTT.

The DNA for the CDR3 is TGTGCCAGCAGTGACCCCGGAGCAGCTTTCTTT. Protein: CASSDPGAAFF. This chain uses TRBV12-3 or TRBV12-4 with TRBJ1-1, with D hard to call. The CDR3 length is 11 residues. Trimming stripped 5 bases from V and 10 bases from J, with 11 bases between.

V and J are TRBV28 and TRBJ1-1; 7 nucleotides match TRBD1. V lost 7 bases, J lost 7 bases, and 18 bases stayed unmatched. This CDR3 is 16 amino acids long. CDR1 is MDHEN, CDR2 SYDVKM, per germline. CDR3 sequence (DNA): TGTGCCAGCATCCTATCAGGGGGGTCCTCACCTTATGAAGCTTTCTTT. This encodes CASILSGGSSPYEAFF.